This T cell receptor (beta chain) was sequenced for a study of blood T cell repertoires in COVID-19. At the level of the study: The origin of the acute and convalescent COVID-19 samples was the United States, Italy and Spain. T cells, B-cell-depleted T cells, or PBMCs provided the cDNA or gDNA that served as material.

The CDR3 spans 17 residues. Germline CDR1 SGDLS, CDR2 YYNGEE. Unmatched junction bases numbered 6, after V lost 3 bases and J lost 3 bases. Original data processing: Scientists estimated how many nucleated cells there were by amplifying reference gene primers. Only in-frame clones appear in the TCRdb table, and some are missing; sequencing was by immunoSEQ multiplex PCR. That table is the source of V, J and clone size, and D and trimming were worked out from the DNA. The data show under 250,000 clones, around 81% seen once. This clonotype was sampled from a man aged 45-65 years with active or convalescent COVID-19. J is TRBJ2-3 and V is TRBV9; 14 positions agree with TRBD2. Sample: peripheral blood. The CDR3 DNA follows: TGTGCCAGCAGCGGCCGACTAGCGGGGGGGCGGACAGATACGCAGTATTTT. Translated: CASSGRLAGGRTDTQYF. Supplemented by reference TRBV9 and TRBJ2-3, the full variable domain reads DSGVTQTPKHLITATGQRVTLRCSPRSGDLSVYWYQQSLDQGLQFLIQYYNGEERAKGNILERFSAQQFPDLHSELNLSSLELGDSALYFCASSGRLAGGRTDTQYFGPGTRLTVL.